Following are 19 T cell receptor beta chains from one sample sequenced in a study of PD-1 blockade in classical Hodgkin lymphoma. Method: immunoSEQ multiplex PCR; TCRdb's copy keeps in-frame clones and lacks some. The table includes 50,000 or so clones, 90% detected once. Stated time point: cycle 4 day 1 (C4D1), after around six weeks of nivolumab. Brentuximab vedotin exposure varied among the patients, all of whom had relapsed after autologous stem cell transplantation. The sample was peripheral blood mononuclear cells (PBMCs), taken before the fourth cycle of nivolumab. The source of these receptors is a human donor with classical Hodgkin lymphoma.

This chain connects TRBV18 to TRBJ2-6; no definite D call. CDR3 length: 18 amino acids. V dropped 5 bases and J dropped 0 bases, with 17 bases sitting between them. From germline, CDR1 is KGHSH and CDR2 LQKENI. The CDR3 DNA is TGTGCCAGCTCATCCTTAGGGCTTAGTTCCTCTGGGGCCAACGTCCTGACTTTC. Protein sequence: CASSSLGLSSSGANVLTF.

Written as DNA, the CDR3 is TGTGCCAGTAGTAGGGGGACCCCCTACGAGCAGTACTTC. Translating gives CASSRGTPYEQYF. The chain carries TRBV19 and TRBJ2-7; D could derive from TRBD1 or TRBD2 (5 bases each). Germline CDR1 and CDR2: LNHDA and SQIVND (reference sequence). V gave up 4 bases and J gave up 2 bases, with 9 bases separating them. The CDR3 has 13 amino acids.

The V gene is TRBV19, the J gene TRBJ1-2; a weak D match, TRBD1 (5 bases). CDR1 and CDR2 (germline): LNHDA, SQIVND (reference sequence). The CDR3 loop spans 15 amino acids. The germline V and J ends were trimmed by 3 bases and 0 bases, with 11 bases remaining between them. CDR3 DNA: TGTGCCAGTAGTATCATTCGACAGTCTAACTATGGCTACACCTTC. It is translated as CASSIIRQSNYGYTF.

The gene calls are TRBV28 and TRBJ2-5; 11 nucleotides line up with TRBD2. This CDR3 is built from 16 residues. Losses at the gene ends were 5 bases for V and 4 bases for J; bases not matched to a gene: 9. Per germline, CDR1 MDHEN and CDR2 SYDVKM. The CDR3 reads CASSAPGLAGGETQYF. The CDR3 region has the DNA TGTGCCAGCAGTGCCCCGGGGCTAGCGGGAGGAGAGACCCAGTACTTC.

This chain connects TRBV20-1 to TRBJ2-1; possibly TRBD1 or TRBD2 for D (5 bases each). V lost 6 bases and J 10 bases, leaving 7 bases between the germline ends. Germline lookup yields CDR1 DFQATT and CDR2 SNEGSKA (reference sequence). This CDR3 is 9 amino acids long. Here the CDR3 reads CSAGVEQFF. DNA for the CDR3: TGCAGTGCGGGGGTCGAGCAGTTCTTC.

The rearrangement links TRBV19 to TRBJ1-1; D remains unclear. Germline CDR1 LNHDA, CDR2 SQIVND (reference sequence). V was cut by 8 bases and J by 5 bases, with 9 bases left in between. This CDR3 region has 11 residues. Here the CDR3 DNA reads TGTGCCAGTGAATGGGGAACTGAAGCTTTCTTT. Protein: CASEWGTEAFF.

This clone ranks as medium-sized (0.01 to 0.1%). The sample has other DNA sequences that encode this CDR3 too. The V and J genes are TRBV19 and TRBJ2-1; no clear D gene. Trimming cost V 8 bases and J 0 bases, with 5 bases left between them. The CDR3 is made up of 12 amino acids. The V gene's germline CDR1 is LNHDA and CDR2 SQIVND (reference sequence). In DNA form, the CDR3 reads TGTGCCAGTTCACCCTCCTACAATGAGCAGTTCTTC. It specifies CASSPSYNEQFF. Using reference TRBV19 and TRBJ2-1 for the parts outside the CDR3, the full variable domain is DGGITQSPKYLFRKEGQNVTLSCEQNLNHDAMYWYRQDPGQGLRLIYYSQIVNDFQKGDIAEGYSVSREKKESFPLTVTSAQKNPTAFYLCASSPSYNEQFFGPGTRLTVL.

The V call is TRBV6-5, the J call TRBJ2-3; 8 bases fit TRBD2. J gave up 6 bases and V 5 bases, and 7 bases lay outside the gene matches. The CDR3 sequence is 14 residues long. From germline, CDR1 is MNHEY and CDR2 SVGAGI. Here the CDR3 DNA reads TGTGCCAGCAGTGGGTCGGGAGGGCTTGATACGCAGTATTTT. Protein: CASSGSGGLDTQYF.

The chain uses TRBV9 and TRBJ2-3; possible D gene TRBD2, 5 bases. Germline CDR1 reads SGDLS; CDR2 reads YYNGEE. V was cut by 0 bases and J by 1 base, with 12 bases left in between. The CDR3 covers 16 residues. CDR3 sequence reads: CASSVAGGLRTDTQYF. Written as DNA, the CDR3 is TGTGCCAGCAGCGTAGCAGGCGGGCTCCGCACAGATACGCAGTATTTT.

J is TRBJ2-6 and V is TRBV5-1; 9 nucleotides match TRBD1. Germline V CDR1 and CDR2: SGHRS, YFSETQ. V gave up 7 bases and J gave up 0 bases; unmatched junction bases: 5. CDR3 length: 16 residues. The CDR3 bases are TGCGCCAGCCTACAGGGGGCCAACTCTGGGGCCAACGTCCTGACTTTC. This sequence encodes CASLQGANSGANVLTF.

This chain links TRBV10-1 with TRBJ2-5; 12 nucleotides align to TRBD2. The better agreement between TRBJ2-7 and the DNA end casts doubt on the J call. The CDR3 covers 14 residues. Per the germline V gene, CDR1 is WNHNN and CDR2 is SYGVQD (reference sequence). CDR3 sequence reads: CASSAGLAGYEQYF. CDR3 DNA sequence: TGCGCCAGCAGTGCCGGACTAGCGGGATACGAGCAGTACTTC.

The chain has TRBV5-1 and TRBJ1-1; the match to TRBD1 covers 7 bases. The germline CDR1 and CDR2 sequences are SGHRS and YFSETQ. J gave up 1 base and V 0 bases, and 6 bases lay outside the gene matches. The CDR3 has 16 residues. For the CDR3, the DNA is TGCGCCAGCAGCTTGGATCGGGCAGGGGGGAACACTGAAGCTTTCTTT. The encoded protein is CASSLDRAGGNTEAFF.

J is TRBJ2-3 and V is TRBV4-1; 8 nucleotides line up with TRBD2. Losses at the gene ends were 5 bases for V and 0 bases for J; bases not matched to a gene: 19. Looked up from germline, CDR1 is MGHRA and CDR2 is YSYEKL. CDR3 length equals 20 residues. CDR3 in amino acids: CASSKGLPGLVPSSTDTQYF. Here the CDR3 DNA reads TGCGCCAGCAGCAAAGGCTTACCGGGACTAGTACCCTCTAGCACAGATACGCAGTATTTT.

The gene calls are TRBV5-1 and TRBJ2-6, with D unresolved. This CDR3 has 15 amino acids. V shed 0 bases and J shed 0 bases, with 4 bases lying between them. CDR1 is SGHRS, CDR2 YFSETQ, per germline. Here the CDR3 DNA reads TGCGCCAGCAGCTTGGCAAACTCTGGGGCCAACGTCCTGACTTTC. Translating it yields CASSLANSGANVLTF.

The chain is built from TRBV11-1 and TRBJ2-7; the D is unclear. Trimming shortened V by 6 bases and J by 1 base, and 16 bases separated the two germline ends. The germline gives CDR1 SGHAT, CDR2 FQDESV (reference sequence). The CDR3 contains 15 residues. This CDR3 is CASSPRDGASYEQYF. CDR3 coding DNA: TGTGCCAGCAGTCCCCGTGACGGTGCGTCCTACGAGCAGTACTTC.

This clone was seen only a few times. The chain has TRBV11-2 and TRBJ1-2, with 9 bases lining up with TRBD1. With V trimmed by 0 bases and J by 4 bases, 6 bases remained unmatched. The CDR3 contains 16 residues. CDR1 and CDR2 from the germline V gene are SGHAT and FQNNGV. CDR3 sequence reads: CASSLETWGQGYGYTF. The CDR3 nucleotides are TGTGCCAGCAGCTTAGAAACCTGGGGACAGGGCTATGGCTACACCTTC.

The chain carries TRBV5-1 and TRBJ2-3; no reliable D call. Germline CDR1 is SGHRS and CDR2 is YFSETQ. The CDR3 loop spans 12 amino acids. The V and J ends lost 5 bases and 0 bases respectively, with 4 bases between them. CDR3 DNA sequence: TGCGCCAGCAGTGATAGCACAGATACGCAGTATTTT. Its translation is CASSDSTDTQYF.

This clone was detected a few times. CDR3 in amino acids: CASSLPGGASWETQYF. The CDR3 DNA follows: TGTGCCAGCAGCTTACCGGGAGGGGCCTCGTGGGAGACCCAGTACTTC. V and J are TRBV7-2 and TRBJ2-5; TRBD2 agrees at 8 bases. The CDR3 spans 16 residues. Trimming took 2 bases from V and 5 from J; bases not matched to a gene: 10. Germline CDR1 is SGHTA and CDR2 is FQGNSA.

This clone was found a few times. The chain links TRBV25-1 to TRBJ2-7; D gene unclear. V lost 3 bases, J lost 0 bases, and 9 bases lay in between. Per germline, CDR1 MGHDK and CDR2 SYGVNS. The CDR3 covers 14 residues. The CDR3 coding sequence is TGTGCCAGCAGTGATGCCGAGAGCTCCTACGAGCAGTACTTC. Amino acids: CASSDAESSYEQYF.